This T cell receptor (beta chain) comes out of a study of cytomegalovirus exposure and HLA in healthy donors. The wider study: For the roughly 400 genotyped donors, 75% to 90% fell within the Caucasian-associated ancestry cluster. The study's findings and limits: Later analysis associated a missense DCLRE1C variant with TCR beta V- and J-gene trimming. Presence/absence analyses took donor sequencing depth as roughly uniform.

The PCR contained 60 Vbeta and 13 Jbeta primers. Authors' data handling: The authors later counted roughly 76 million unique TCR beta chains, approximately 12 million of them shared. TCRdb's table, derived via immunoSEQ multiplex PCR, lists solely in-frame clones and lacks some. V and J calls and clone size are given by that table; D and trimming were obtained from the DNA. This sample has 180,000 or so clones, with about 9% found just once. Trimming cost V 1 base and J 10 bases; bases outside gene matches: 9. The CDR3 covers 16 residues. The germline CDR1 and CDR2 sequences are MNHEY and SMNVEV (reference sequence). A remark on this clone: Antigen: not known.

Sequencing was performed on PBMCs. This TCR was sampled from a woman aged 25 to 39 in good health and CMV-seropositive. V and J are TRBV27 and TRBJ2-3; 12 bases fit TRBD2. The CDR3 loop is CASSLLPSGRAVPQYF. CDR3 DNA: TGTGCCAGCAGTTTATTGCCTAGCGGGAGGGCCGTCCCGCAGTATTTT.